Following are 9 T cell receptor beta chains from one sample sequenced in a study of OX40 agonist ivuxolimab in advanced cancers. The protocol used for the library was the immunoSEQ multiplex PCR assay. Imported from immuneACCESS, the table was reduced by TCRdb to in-frame sequences with V and J called. These copies leave out some clones; in studies compared against another copy, an unresolved V gene accounts for under half, and the cause of the remainder is not known. In all, the sample holds approximately 98,000 clones, and around 90% of those were seen once. The ten biggest clones cover over 0.6% of the sample. Sequenced here: CD4+ or CD8+ T cells sorted from blood, sampled in a trial of the OX40 agonist ivuxolimab. The receptors were sampled from an adult with an advanced solid tumor such as melanoma, head and neck, liver or kidney cancer.

CDR3 in amino acids: CASSQRTGWGSPLHF. The CDR3 DNA reads as TGCGCCAGCAGCCAACGGACAGGGTGGGGTTCACCCCTCCACTTT. The chain joins TRBV4-1 to TRBJ1-6; 8 nucleotides agree with TRBD1. V was clipped by 2 bases and J by 9 bases; unmatched bases: 6. There are 15 residues in the CDR3. Germline assignment: CDR1 MGHRA and CDR2 YSYEKL.

The chain links TRBV28 to TRBJ2-7; D uncertain. The length of the CDR3 is 13 residues. V was pared by 8 bases and J by 7 bases, with 18 bases between. CDR1 and CDR2 (germline): MDHEN, SYDVKM. CDR3 DNA sequence: TGTGCCAGCGGGCCAGTGTCTACAGAAGAGCAGTACTTC. This encodes CASGPVSTEEQYF. Combining the CDR3 with reference TRBV28 and TRBJ2-7 gives the whole variable domain DVKVTQSSRYLVKRTGEKVFLECVQDMDHENMFWYRQDPGLGLRLIYFSYDVKMKEKGDIPEGYSVSREKKERFSLILESASTNQTSMYLCASGPVSTEEQYFGPGTRLTVT.

This clone came up once. The chain uses TRBV30 and TRBJ1-4; unclear D gene. With 1 base removed from V and 8 bases from J, the gap between germline ends came to 14 bases. CDR1 and CDR2 (germline): GTSNPN, SVGIG (reference sequence). This CDR3 region has 14 residues. The DNA for the CDR3 is TGTGCCTGGAGTGACCCTCGGGTAGGGGAAAAACTGTTTTTT. Its protein is CAWSDPRVGEKLFF.

This rearrangement joins TRBV19 to TRBJ2-2; weak D call: TRBD2 (5 bases). Trimming removed 5 bases at V and 3 bases at J, with 13 bases between. This CDR3 spans 15 amino acids. The germline gives CDR1 LNHDA, CDR2 SQIVND (reference sequence). The CDR3 DNA reads as TGTGCCAGTAGTTGGGAGCGGCGGTACACCGGGGAGCTGTTTTTT. Translation gives CASSWERRYTGELFF. The full variable domain, completed using reference TRBV19 and TRBJ2-2, is DGGITQSPKYLFRKEGQNVTLSCEQNLNHDAMYWYRQDPGQGLRLIYYSQIVNDFQKGDIAEGYSVSREKKESFPLTVTSAQKNPTAFYLCASSWERRYTGELFFGEGSRLTVL.

The chain recombines TRBV9 with TRBJ2-6, with 7 bases that match TRBD1. CDR3 length: 20 amino acids. CDR1 and CDR2 from the germline V gene are SGDLS and YYNGEE. J lost 0 bases, V lost 4 bases, and 16 bases had no gene match. The CDR3 region is CASSPRLPPNRGSGANVLTF. CDR3 sequence (DNA): TGTGCCAGCAGCCCCCGGCTCCCTCCAAACAGGGGCTCTGGGGCCAACGTCCTGACTTTC.

The rearrangement links TRBV10-1 to TRBJ2-4, with a tentative D call TRBD2 (6 bases). CDR3 length: 16 residues. The germline V gene encodes CDR1 WNHNN and CDR2 SYGVQD (reference sequence). V shed 3 bases and J shed 1 base, with 13 bases lying between them. The CDR3 here is CASSESTGGAKNIQYF. The CDR3 nucleotides read TGCGCCAGCAGTGAATCAACAGGAGGGGCCAAAAACATTCAGTACTTC.

The V call is TRBV5-1, the J call TRBJ2-2, with D tentatively TRBD1 (6 bases). V lost 2 bases and J 0 bases, leaving 11 bases between the germline ends. CDR3 length: 16 residues. Per germline, CDR1 SGHRS and CDR2 YFSETQ. CDR3 nucleotides: TGCGCCAGCAGCTTAAAGGGACATTCGAACACCGGGGAGCTGTTTTTT. It translates to CASSLKGHSNTGELFF.

V and J are TRBV6-5 and TRBJ2-7, with D perhaps TRBD2 (6 bases). The V gene's germline CDR1 is MNHEY and CDR2 SVGAGI. This CDR3 contains 13 residues. Trimming shortened V by 7 bases and J by 3 bases, and 13 bases separated the two germline ends. This CDR3 is CASNRDLDYEQYF. DNA for the CDR3: TGTGCCAGCAATCGGGACTTGGACTACGAGCAGTACTTC.

This sequence joins TRBV30 and TRBJ1-1; D is uncertain. Germline lookup yields CDR1 GTSNPN and CDR2 SVGIG (reference sequence). The CDR3 spans 11 residues. The CDR3 DNA follows: TGTGCTTGGGAATTCTACACTGAAGCTTTCTTT. Amino acid sequence: CAWEFYTEAFF.